A few counts support the clone carrying this TCR beta chain. The sample comes from a study of blood T cell repertoires in COVID-19. Study-wide background: Samples of COVID-19 (acute and convalescent) were obtained from the United States, Italy and Spain.

Assay: immunoSEQ multiplex PCR; the TCRdb copy retains only in-frame clones and omits some. The sample has some 130,000 clones, around nine tenths seen once. The Seattle patients joined while their infection was active and were tracked longitudinally afterward. Trimming shortened V by 0 bases and J by 0 bases, and 11 bases separated the two germline ends. The CDR3 extends over 17 amino acids. This chain joins TRBV23-1 and TRBJ1-4; D ambiguous. TRBV23-1 is an ORF for which the function is uncertain. Material: peripheral blood. The receptor's source is a man between 60 and 70 years old with COVID-19, enrolled during active disease. CDR3 region: CASSQSAVSPTNEKLFF. The CDR3, as DNA: TGCGCCAGCAGTCAATCGGCAGTCTCCCCAACTAATGAAAAACTGTTTTTT.